Listed here is a single T cell receptor (beta chain). Clones were read by immunoSEQ multiplex PCR, and TCRdb kept only the in-frame ones, dropping some. The sample consists of around 100,000 clones, roughly 89% of them appearing once. These data come from a study of identifying expanded T cells in peripheral blood. Germline V CDR1 and CDR2: SEHNR, FQNEAQ (reference sequence). This CDR3 region has 14 residues. V dropped 8 bases and J dropped 2 bases, with 15 bases sitting between them. The chain carries TRBV7-9 and TRBJ1-1, with TRBD1 as a possible D gene (6 bases). Specimen: blood. The sequence was collected from a person between 18 and 75 years old in good health. This CDR3 is CASSIGGPNTEAFF. For the CDR3, the DNA is TGTGCCAGCTCCATAGGGGGACCTAACACTGAAGCTTTCTTT.